This T cell receptor beta chain appears in the sequencing data of a study of blood T cells in healthy people across ages. This CDR3 has 16 amino acids. Trimming left V 2 bases short and J 2 bases short, with 16 bases between. CDR1 and CDR2 (germline): MNHEY, SVGAGI. This clonotype has a handful of counts. The authors ran a second PCR of roughly 7 to 11 cycles using a sample-barcoded 5' primer and a J-beta primer mix. TCRdb analysed the 5' RACE reads with MiXCR anew, one entry per CDR3 protein. This sample carries 1.5 million to 2 million distinct CDR3 sequences, roughly 50% of them seen once, and the ten largest clones take less than 2.5%.

This receptor was identified in a woman between 40 and 55 years old in good health. The chain joins TRBV6-5 to TRBJ2-7; the D gene is possibly TRBD1 (5 bases). The sequencing input was blood. DNA of the CDR3: TGTGCCAGCAGTTACCGAATTGGAGACAGCGCCTACGAGCAGTACTTC. This translates into CASSYRIGDSAYEQYF.